This entry concerns a single T cell receptor (beta chain). Antigen: not known. These data originate in a study of shared clonotypes between healthy human individuals. Overall study: Donors had three CD4 naive, three CD4 memory, two CD8 naive and one CD8 memory plate apiece. Study-level findings and limits: The study's rarefaction showed incomplete sorted-subset sequencing despite large depth. Having only a few donors restricted how much genetic and exposure-history diversity was captured. The study found lower generation probabilities in non-shared clonotypes than in those shared by all four donors.

The V gene lost 3 bases and the J gene lost 4 bases, with 13 bases spanning the gap. The CDR3 has 14 amino acids. Per the germline V gene, CDR1 is SGHNT and CDR2 is YYREEE (reference sequence). TCRdb keeps only in-frame clones here, not all; method: immunoSEQ multiplex PCR. Found here are about 2.1 million clones, just under 95% of them singletons; the top ten hold about 1.7%. CD45RO-negative, CCR7-selected cells formed the naive CD8 fraction, which excluded terminally differentiated effector memory CD45RA+ cells. This sequence was found in a man between 18 and 35 years old in good health. Some clones in this sample may be carry-over from other donors' samples. Sequencing used naive CD8+ T cells from PBMCs. This chain links TRBV5-4 with TRBJ1-1; D call uncertain. The CDR3, as DNA: TGTGCCAGCAGCTATAGTGAGGGCGTCACTGAAGCTTTCTTT. Its protein product is CASSYSEGVTEAFF.